Presented here are 32 T cell receptor beta chains from one specimen sequenced in a study of beta chain features in type 1 diabetes. Of the isolated RNA, all was reverse transcribed, and so the sequenced material was expressed TCRB transcripts. Sequenced by immunoSEQ multiplex PCR; TCRdb stores in-frame clones only, minus some. Of under 200,000 clones listed, approximately 8.1% are singletons. Sequenced: central memory CD4+ T cells from blood. These receptors were taken from a man between 18 and 29 years old in good health.

This clone appeared many times. J is TRBJ2-5 and V is TRBV30; D is perhaps TRBD2 (7 bases). The V end was cut by 3 bases, the J end by 4 bases, with 18 bases between. Germline V gene sequence: CDR1 GTSNPN, CDR2 SVGIG (reference sequence). The length of the CDR3 is 15 residues. CDR3 sequence reads: CAWRIRGAVSETQYF. The DNA of the CDR3 is TGTGCCTGGAGGATCCGGGGGGCAGTCTCAGAGACCCAGTACTTC. Filled out from reference TRBV30 and TRBJ2-5, the complete variable domain reads SQTIHQWPATLVQPVGSPLSLECTVEGTSNPNLYWYRQAAGRGLQLLFYSVGIGQISSEVPQNLSASRPQDRQFILSSKKLLLSDSGFYLCAWRIRGAVSETQYFGPGTRLLVL.

This clone was detected many times. The V gene is TRBV29-1, the J gene TRBJ2-7; possible D gene TRBD2, 6 bases. Germline CDR1 and CDR2: SQVTM and ANQGSEA. Trimming removed 6 bases at V and 9 bases at J, with 21 bases between. The CDR3 is 13 amino acids. CDR3 sequence: CSVADYLTGGQYF. CDR3 nucleotide sequence: TGCAGCGTCGCGGACTATCTCACCGGGGGGCAGTACTTC.

This clone was counted many times. V is TRBV7-2 and J is TRBJ2-5; perhaps TRBD2 as D (5 bases). With 5 bases removed from V and 2 bases from J, the gap between germline ends came to 15 bases. CDR3 length: 15 amino acids. Germline loops: CDR1 SGHTA, CDR2 FQGNSA. The CDR3 DNA is TGTGCCAGCAGCCGACCCCTGCGGGCGCAAGAGACCCAGTACTTC. Its protein is CASSRPLRAQETQYF.

V is TRBV28 and J is TRBJ2-1; 7 bases fit TRBD1. The CDR3 totals 13 residues. Germline CDR1 is MDHEN and CDR2 is SYDVKM. With V trimmed by 7 bases and J by 11 bases, 11 bases remained unmatched. The DNA of the CDR3 is TGTGCCAGCAAGGGGACAGCGCAGTTCCAGCAGTTCTTC. As protein: CASKGTAQFQQFF.

There are a few counts of this clone. This chain uses TRBV10-3 with TRBJ1-3; 8 nucleotides align to TRBD1. CDR1 is ENHRY, CDR2 SYGVKD, per germline. The CDR3 contains 14 residues. V was clipped by 7 bases and J by 0 bases; unmatched bases: 2. This CDR3 is CAIKGQGSGNTIYF. CDR3 sequence (DNA): TGTGCCATCAAAGGACAGGGCTCTGGAAACACCATATATTTT.

This clone turned up a few times. The chain couples TRBV28 to TRBJ2-3, with 9 nucleotides matching TRBD2. Germline-derived CDR1 and CDR2 are MDHEN and SYDVKM. This CDR3 is built from 15 residues. The trim removed 2 bases at V and 4 bases at J, leaving 4 bases unmatched. The CDR3 nucleotides are TGTGCCAGCAGTTTAGCGGCGGGGGGGCCAGATACGCAGTATTTT. This gives the protein CASSLAAGGPDTQYF.

The chain carries TRBV27 and TRBJ1-6; D gene uncertain. With 2 bases removed from V and 7 bases from J, the gap between germline ends came to 12 bases. This CDR3 region has 15 residues. CDR1 is MNHEY, CDR2 SMNVEV, per germline (reference sequence). CDR3 sequence: CASSLTGFRNSPLHF. The CDR3 DNA is TGTGCCAGCAGTTTAACCGGGTTCCGGAATTCACCCCTCCACTTT.

The chain recombines TRBV4-2 with TRBJ1-6, with 10 bases aligning to TRBD1. V shed 5 bases, J shed 10 bases, and the junction held 14 bases outside the gene matches. This CDR3 comprises 17 residues. Per germline, CDR1 LGHNA and CDR2 YNFKEQ. The CDR3 DNA reads as TGTGCCAGCAGCAGTCCCGGGACAGGGGCCTTCGGGTCACCCCTCCACTTT. This sequence encodes CASSSPGTGAFGSPLHF.

V gene TRBV6-6 combines with J gene TRBJ2-7; D remains ambiguous. Germline loops: CDR1 MNHNY, CDR2 SVGAGI (reference sequence). This CDR3 spans 12 amino acids. V was trimmed by 5 bases and J by 3 bases, leaving 8 bases between them. CDR3 DNA sequence: TGTGCCAGCAGTCCGAGTCGCTACGAGCAGTACTTC. It codes for CASSPSRYEQYF.

This clone was seen repeatedly, ten times or more. The chain joins TRBV28 to TRBJ2-3; D may be TRBD2 (5 bases). Germline loops: CDR1 MDHEN, CDR2 SYDVKM. The CDR3 extends over 11 amino acids. V was clipped by 6 bases and J by 5 bases, with 6 bases between them. Here the CDR3 reads CASRTIDTQYF. DNA of the CDR3: TGTGCCAGCAGGACTATAGATACGCAGTATTTT.

This clone was observed a few times. J is TRBJ1-2 and V is TRBV7-2, with a weak D call TRBD1 (6 bases). V lost 3 bases to trimming and J lost 2 bases, with 13 bases between them. The CDR3 extends over 15 amino acids. Per the germline V gene, CDR1 is SGHTA and CDR2 is FQGNSA. The CDR3 sequence: CASSLGNRANYGYTF. CDR3 in DNA: TGTGCCAGCAGCTTGGGGAACAGGGCCAACTATGGCTACACCTTC.

The chain joins TRBV6-1 to TRBJ2-4; 7 bases map to TRBD2. The CDR3 loop spans 16 amino acids. J gave up 0 bases and V 4 bases, and 6 bases lay outside the gene matches. Germline V gene lookup returns CDR1 MNHNS and CDR2 SASEGT. Here the CDR3 reads CASSVGGVKAKNIQYF. In DNA, the CDR3 is TGTGCCAGCAGTGTGGGAGGGGTGAAAGCCAAAAACATTCAGTACTTC.

There are a few counts of this clone. This sequence joins TRBV4-1 and TRBJ1-6, with unresolved D. Germline CDR1 MGHRA, CDR2 YSYEKL. V lost 0 bases and J lost 7, with 10 bases in between. This CDR3 has 15 residues. CDR3 coding DNA: TGCGCCAGCAGCCAAGAGGCCGTCTCGAATTCACCCCTCCACTTT. This translates into CASSQEAVSNSPLHF.

This clone was seen a handful of times. The V gene is TRBV18, the J gene TRBJ2-5, with unresolved D. Germline-derived CDR1 and CDR2 are KGHSH and LQKENI. Trimming stripped 3 bases from V and 5 bases from J, with 7 bases between. This CDR3 has 12 amino acids. The CDR3: CASSPVQETQYF. DNA for the CDR3: TGTGCCAGCTCACCTGTTCAGGAGACCCAGTACTTC.

This clone was picked up many times. The chain recombines TRBV11-2 with TRBJ2-4; a possible D gene is TRBD2 (5 bases). Looked up from germline, CDR1 is SGHAT and CDR2 is FQNNGV. With 5 bases removed from V and 7 bases from J, the gap between germline ends came to 12 bases. The CDR3 loop spans 13 amino acids. This CDR3 reads CASSAPPGNIQYF. The CDR3 DNA reads as TGTGCCAGCAGCGCTCCCCCGGGGAACATTCAGTACTTC.

There are a few counts of this clone. The chain is built from TRBV18 and TRBJ1-4, with 9 bases identical to TRBD1. V shed 3 bases, J shed 5 bases, and the junction held 1 base outside the gene matches. The V gene's germline CDR1 is KGHSH and CDR2 LQKENI. This CDR3 contains 14 residues. The CDR3 spells CASSPDRGNEKLFF. The CDR3 nucleotides read TGTGCCAGCTCACCGGACAGGGGCAATGAAAAACTGTTTTTT.

In DNA form, the CDR3 reads TGTGCCAGCAGTTTACTATCCAGGGGACAGGGTTCCCAAGAGACCCAGTACTTC. Its protein product is CASSLLSRGQGSQETQYF. J is TRBJ2-5 and V is TRBV27; TRBD1 agrees at 9 bases. The CDR3 is made up of 18 amino acids. CDR1 is MNHEY, CDR2 SMNVEV, per germline (reference sequence). The V gene end was trimmed by 2 bases and the J gene end by 1 base; junction bases not matched to a gene: 11.

This clone was detected only a few times. The chain joins TRBV28 to TRBJ1-5, with D possibly matching TRBD1 (6 bases). Germline V gene sequence: CDR1 MDHEN, CDR2 SYDVKM. V dropped 2 bases and J dropped 6 bases, with 14 bases sitting between them. The CDR3 has 15 amino acids. The CDR3 here is CASSLSGTNSQPQHF. CDR3 nucleotide sequence: TGTGCCAGCAGTTTAAGTGGGACAAATAGTCAGCCCCAGCATTTT.

This clone was counted many times. The chain has TRBV4-3 and TRBJ2-1; tentatively, D is TRBD2 (6 bases). V shed 3 bases and J shed 2 bases, with 11 bases lying between them. Per the germline V gene, CDR1 is LGHNA and CDR2 is YSLEER. The CDR3 has 15 residues. The CDR3 loop is CASSHPGGTYNEQFF. The CDR3, as DNA: TGCGCCAGCAGCCACCCCGGGGGAACCTACAATGAGCAGTTCTTC.

V and J are TRBV5-6 and TRBJ2-1; TRBD2 matches 10 bases. J was trimmed by 2 bases and V by 4 bases; bases with no gene match: 3. CDR1 is SGHDT and CDR2 is YYEEEE in the germline V gene. The length of the CDR3 is 15 residues. The CDR3 sequence is CASSQTSGAYNEQFF. The CDR3 DNA reads TGTGCCAGCAGCCAAACTAGCGGGGCCTACAATGAGCAGTTCTTC.

This clone was picked up a small number of times. V and J are TRBV18 and TRBJ1-6; no firm D call. There are 15 residues in the CDR3. The germline CDR1 and CDR2 sequences are KGHSH and LQKENI. V was pared by 4 bases and J by 6 bases, with 13 bases between. CDR3 sequence (DNA): TGTGCCAGCTCACGGGAGGGTTCGGGTAATTCACCCCTCCACTTT. Translating it yields CASSREGSGNSPLHF. The entire variable domain, with the rest obtained from reference TRBV18 and TRBJ1-6, is as follows: NAGVMQNPRHLVRRRGQEARLRCSPMKGHSHVYWYRQLPEEGLKFMVYLQKENIIDESGMPKERFSAEFPKEGPSILRIQQVVRGDSAAYFCASSREGSGNSPLHFGNGTRLTVT.

This clone was seen a handful of times. The sample has other DNA sequences that encode this CDR3 too. This chain uses TRBV2 with TRBJ2-1; 9 bases match TRBD2. Germline lookup yields CDR1 SNHLY and CDR2 FYNNEI. V dropped 3 bases and J dropped 4; count of bases not matched to a gene: 4. CDR3 length: 15 amino acids. Here the CDR3 reads CASSEETSGYNEQFF. The CDR3 nucleotides read TGTGCCAGCAGTGAGGAGACTAGCGGATACAATGAGCAGTTCTTC.

The chain combines TRBV4-3 with TRBJ1-2, with 10 positions matching TRBD1. Germline V gene data show CDR1 as LGHNA and CDR2 as YSLEER. The V segment lost 3 bases and the J segment 10 bases; nucleotides outside the gene matches: 11. This CDR3 is built from 15 residues. The CDR3 here is CASSQSPGDRGIYTF. The CDR3 region has the DNA TGCGCCAGCAGCCAGAGCCCTGGGGACAGGGGAATCTACACCTTC.

This clone came up a few times. J is TRBJ2-1 and V is TRBV11-2, with TRBD1 identical over 10 bases. The V gene end was trimmed by 3 bases and the J gene end by 0 bases; junction bases not matched to a gene: 2. Looked up from germline, CDR1 is SGHAT and CDR2 is FQNNGV. This CDR3 contains 16 residues. The CDR3 nucleotides are TGTGCCAGCAGCTTCCGGGACAGGGGCTCCTACAATGAGCAGTTCTTC. As protein: CASSFRDRGSYNEQFF.

There are a few counts of this clone. The chain recombines TRBV7-2 with TRBJ2-7; a weak D match, TRBD1 (6 bases). Trimming removed 4 bases at V and 4 bases at J, with 14 bases between. Germline loops: CDR1 SGHTA, CDR2 FQGNSA. This CDR3 spans 14 amino acids. CDR3 DNA sequence: TGTGCCAGCAGCTCAGGTCCAACAGGGTACGAGCAGTACTTC. Amino acid sequence: CASSSGPTGYEQYF.

This chain joins TRBV5-1 and TRBJ1-1, with D maybe TRBD1 (6 bases). The germline gives CDR1 SGHRS, CDR2 YFSETQ. Trimming stripped 4 bases from V and 1 base from J, with 11 bases between. This CDR3 spans 14 amino acids. The CDR3 coding sequence is TGCGCCAGCAGCATACAGGGTACGAACACTGAAGCTTTCTTT. Protein product: CASSIQGTNTEAFF.

A remark on this clone: The sample has other DNA sequences that encode this CDR3 too. The J gene is TRBJ1-5, the V gene TRBV18; D uncertain. Germline CDR1 KGHSH, CDR2 LQKENI. Trimming took off 3 bases at V and 7 bases at J, with 10 bases between the two ends. This CDR3 comprises 13 residues. CDR3 amino acids: CASSPAVNQPQHF. The CDR3 nucleotides are TGTGCCAGCTCACCGGCTGTAAACCAGCCCCAGCATTTT.

There are a few counts of this clone. V and J are TRBV7-2 and TRBJ2-7; D may be TRBD2 (6 bases). Trimming removed 1 base at V and 7 bases at J, with 17 bases between. This CDR3 has 15 residues. CDR1 and CDR2 from the germline V gene are SGHTA and FQGNSA. The chain's CDR3 is CASSLVSLRGGEQYF. Written as DNA, the CDR3 is TGTGCCAGCAGCTTAGTTTCATTGAGGGGAGGTGAGCAGTACTTC.

This clone was picked up a small number of times. V and J are TRBV5-4 and TRBJ2-2; no reliable D call. V was clipped by 2 bases and J by 5 bases, with 13 bases between them. Looked up from germline, CDR1 is SGHNT and CDR2 is YYREEE (reference sequence). The CDR3 is 15 residues long. The CDR3 DNA reads TGTGCCAGCAGCTTTCAGCAGGTTCGGACCGGGGAGCTGTTTTTT. This codes for CASSFQQVRTGELFF.

This clone has only a few counts. The V gene is TRBV7-2, the J gene TRBJ2-1; no clear D. CDR1 and CDR2 (germline): SGHTA, FQGNSA. The CDR3 spans 13 residues. Trimming cost V 2 bases and J 5 bases, with 7 bases left between them. The CDR3 bases are TGTGCCAGCAGCTTAATGGCGGACAATGAGCAGTTCTTC. Protein: CASSLMADNEQFF.

This clone showed up just a few times. V is TRBV19 and J is TRBJ2-7, with D maybe TRBD2 (5 bases). V lost 5 bases to trimming and J lost 4 bases, with 12 bases between them. Germline V lookup: CDR1 LNHDA, CDR2 SQIVND (reference sequence). CDR3 size: 13 residues. CDR3 sequence (DNA): TGTGCCAGTAGTGGGCCGGGATTTTACGAGCAGTACTTC. Amino acids: CASSGPGFYEQYF.

This clone was counted only a few times. The chain has TRBV27 and TRBJ2-1, with 10 nucleotides matching TRBD2. V was clipped by 4 bases and J by 7 bases; unmatched bases: 7. Looked up from germline, CDR1 is MNHEY and CDR2 is SMNVEV (reference sequence). The CDR3 contains 15 residues. CDR3: CASSSQRGGLNEQFF. For the CDR3, the DNA is TGTGCCAGCAGTTCTCAGCGGGGGGGCCTTAATGAGCAGTTCTTC.